Reported below is one T cell receptor (beta chain). V was trimmed by 0 bases and J by 4 bases, leaving 13 bases between them. Germline V gene lookup returns CDR1 SGHTA and CDR2 FQGNSA. The CDR3 runs to 16 residues. The sample originates from a study of technical replicates of blood from a few donors. Assay: immunoSEQ multiplex PCR; the TCRdb copy retains only in-frame clones and omits some. In the table there are about 80,000 clones, roughly 97% of which are singletons. This sequence originates from a human donor in good health. The V gene is TRBV7-2, the J gene TRBJ2-1; a weak D match, TRBD2 (5 bases). Sequencing was carried out using T cells isolated from PBMCs. The chain's CDR3 is CASSLAGSEVYNEQFF. The CDR3 DNA sequence: TGTGCCAGCAGCTTAGCAGGGAGCGAGGTTTACAATGAGCAGTTCTTC.